This record concerns one T cell receptor (beta chain) sequence. Primed by a sample-barcoded 5' primer and a J-beta primer mix, a second PCR proceeded for about 7 to 11 cycles. MiXCR was run by TCRdb on the 5' RACE reads, yielding one entry per CDR3 protein. The data contain around 970,000 distinct CDR3 sequences, 51% of them singletons. The sample is drawn from a study of blood T cells in healthy people across ages. Sequencing input: blood. The clonotype originates from a woman aged 55-69 years in good health.

CDR3 protein: CASMKGSSTDTQYF. In nucleotides, the CDR3 is TGTGCCAGCATGAAGGGATCAAGCACAGATACGCAGTATTTT. The chain employs TRBV12-3 or TRBV12-4 and TRBJ2-3; unclear D gene. The ends were cut back, 7 bases at V and 0 bases at J, with 11 bases in the middle. CDR3 length equals 14 residues.